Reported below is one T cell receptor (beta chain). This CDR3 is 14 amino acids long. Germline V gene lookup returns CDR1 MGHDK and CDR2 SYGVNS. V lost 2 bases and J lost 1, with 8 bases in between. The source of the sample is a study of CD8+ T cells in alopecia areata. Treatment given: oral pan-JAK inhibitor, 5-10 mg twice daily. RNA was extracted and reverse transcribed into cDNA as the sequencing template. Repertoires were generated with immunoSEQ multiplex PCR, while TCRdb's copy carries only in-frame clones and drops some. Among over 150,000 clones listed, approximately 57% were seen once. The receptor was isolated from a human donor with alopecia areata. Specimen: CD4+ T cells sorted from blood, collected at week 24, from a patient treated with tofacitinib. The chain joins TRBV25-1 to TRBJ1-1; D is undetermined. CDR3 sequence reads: CASSERAGNTEAFF. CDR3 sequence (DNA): TGTGCCAGCAGTGAAAGGGCGGGGAACACTGAAGCTTTCTTT. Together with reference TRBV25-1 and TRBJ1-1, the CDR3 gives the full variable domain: EADIYQTPRYLVIGTGKKITLECSQTMGHDKMYWYQQDPGMELHLIHYSYGVNSTEKGDLSSESTVSRIRTEHFPLTLESARPSHTSQYLCASSERAGNTEAFFGQGTRLTVV.